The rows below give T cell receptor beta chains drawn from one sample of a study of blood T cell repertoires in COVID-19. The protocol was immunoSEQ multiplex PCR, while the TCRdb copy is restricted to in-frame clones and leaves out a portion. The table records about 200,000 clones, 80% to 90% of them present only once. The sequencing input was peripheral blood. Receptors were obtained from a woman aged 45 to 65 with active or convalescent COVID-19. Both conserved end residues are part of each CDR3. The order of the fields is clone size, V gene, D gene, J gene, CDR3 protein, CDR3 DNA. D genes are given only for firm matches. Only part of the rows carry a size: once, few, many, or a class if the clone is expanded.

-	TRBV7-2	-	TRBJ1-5	CASSFRGGGTSNQPQHF	TGTGCCAGCAGCTTCCGCGGCGGGGGTACCAGCAATCAGCCCCAGCATTTT
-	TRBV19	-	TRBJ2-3	CASSMRARRDTQYF	TGTGCCAGTAGTATGAGGGCTCGCCGAGATACGCAGTATTTT
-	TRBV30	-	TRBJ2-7	CAWSVQAYEQYF	TGTGCCTGGAGTGTACAGGCCTACGAGCAGTACTTC
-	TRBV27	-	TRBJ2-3	CASASENTDTQYF	TGTGCCAGCGCTAGCGAGAACACAGATACGCAGTATTTT
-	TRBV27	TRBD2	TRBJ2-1	CASSFSGRANEQFF	TGTGCCAGCAGTTTCAGCGGGAGGGCCAATGAGCAGTTCTTC
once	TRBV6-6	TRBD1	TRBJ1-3	CASSYSQGASGNTIYF	TGTGCCAGCAGTTACTCACAGGGGGCCTCTGGAAACACCATATATTTT
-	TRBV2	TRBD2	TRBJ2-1	CASSPSRVAGWSEQFF	TGTGCCAGCAGCCCCAGTCGGGTAGCGGGCTGGAGTGAGCAGTTCTTC
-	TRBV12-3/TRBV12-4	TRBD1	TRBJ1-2	CASSRQGFGYTF	TGTGCCAGCAGCCGACAGGGATTTGGCTACACCTTC
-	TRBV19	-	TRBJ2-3	CASSRTTLRTASDTQYF	TGTGCCAGTAGTAGAACCACCCTACGGACAGCCTCAGATACGCAGTATTTT
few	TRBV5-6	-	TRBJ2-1	CASSSYSEQFF	TGTGCCAGCAGCTCCTACTCCGAGCAGTTCTTC
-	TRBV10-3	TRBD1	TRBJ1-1	CAIRTGTENTEAFF	TGTGCCATCAGGACTGGGACAGAGAACACTGAAGCTTTCTTT
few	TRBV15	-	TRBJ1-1	CATSRDRGTEAFF	TGTGCCACCAGCAGAGATCGGGGTACTGAAGCTTTCTTT
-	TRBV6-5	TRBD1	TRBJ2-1	CASNKQGRNEQFF	TGTGCCAGCAATAAACAGGGGAGAAATGAGCAGTTCTTC
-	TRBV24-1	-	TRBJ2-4	CATSEAGRSAKNIQYF	TGTGCCACCAGTGAAGCAGGCCGCTCAGCCAAAAACATTCAGTACTTC
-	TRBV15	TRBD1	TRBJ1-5	CATRGRQGAGQPQHF	TGTGCCACCAGAGGAAGACAGGGGGCAGGTCAGCCCCAGCATTTT
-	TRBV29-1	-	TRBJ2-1	CSVERLLGLFF	TGCAGCGTTGAACGGCTCCTTGGGCTATTCTTC
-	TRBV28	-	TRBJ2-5	CASRLTVPETQYF	TGTGCCAGCAGGCTGACAGTTCCCGAGACCCAGTACTTC
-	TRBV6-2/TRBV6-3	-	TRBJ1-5	CASSLHSGGSVQPQHF	TGTGCCAGCAGTCTCCACTCGGGGGGGTCCGTTCAGCCCCAGCATTTT
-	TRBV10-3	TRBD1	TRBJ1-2	CAISPGTGGNYGYTF	TGTGCCATCAGCCCTGGGACAGGGGGTAACTATGGCTACACCTTC
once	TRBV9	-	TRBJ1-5	CASSVAPNQPQHF	TGTGCCAGCAGCGTAGCTCCCAATCAGCCCCAGCATTTT
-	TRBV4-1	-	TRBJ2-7	CASSQEVSSYEQYF	TGCGCCAGCAGCCAGGAGGTGAGCTCCTACGAGCAGTACTTC
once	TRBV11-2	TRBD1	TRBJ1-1	CASSSDRTGVNTEAFF	TGTGCCAGCAGCTCCGATCGGACAGGGGTGAACACTGAAGCTTTCTTT
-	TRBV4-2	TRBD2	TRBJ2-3	CASSPTRGGGGTDTQYF	TGTGCCAGCAGCCCGACACGGGGGGGAGGTGGCACAGATACGCAGTATTTT
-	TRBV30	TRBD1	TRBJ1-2	CAWSMDRDYGYTF	TGTGCCTGGAGCATGGACAGGGACTATGGCTACACCTTC
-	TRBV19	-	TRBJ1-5	CASSRGGQRNSYSNQPQHF	TGTGCCAGTAGTAGGGGGGGGCAGAGAAACTCCTATAGCAATCAGCCCCAGCATTTT
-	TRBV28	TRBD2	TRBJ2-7	CASSYPFGSGDYEQYF	TGTGCCAGCAGTTACCCCTTCGGTAGCGGGGACTACGAGCAGTACTTC
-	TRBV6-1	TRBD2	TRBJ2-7	CASSEKASGSYEQYF	TGTGCCAGCAGTGAAAAGGCTAGCGGTTCCTACGAGCAGTACTTC
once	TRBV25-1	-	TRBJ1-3	CASSGPAVPGNTIYF	TGTGCCAGCAGTGGGCCGGCGGTACCTGGAAACACCATATATTTT
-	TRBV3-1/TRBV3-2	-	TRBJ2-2	CASSQDLGRLNTGELFF	TGTGCCAGCAGCCAAGATCTAGGGAGGCTGAACACCGGGGAGCTGTTTTTT
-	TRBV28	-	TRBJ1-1	CASSARVEAFF	TGTGCCAGCAGTGCCCGGGTAGAAGCTTTCTTT
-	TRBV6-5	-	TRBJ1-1	CASSPLTEAFF	TGTGCCAGCAGCCCCCTCACTGAAGCTTTCTTT
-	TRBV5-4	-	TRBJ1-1	CASSFRNTEAFF	TGTGCCAGCAGCTTCCGGAACACTGAAGCTTTCTTT
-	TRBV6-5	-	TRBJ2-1	CASRSTSNEQFF	TGTGCCAGCAGGTCGACTAGCAATGAGCAGTTCTTC
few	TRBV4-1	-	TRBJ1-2	CASSQDRGGNGYTF	TGCGCCAGCAGCCAAGATCGGGGGGGGAATGGCTACACCTTC
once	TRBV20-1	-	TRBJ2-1	CSGQDNEQFF	TGCAGTGGTCAGGACAATGAGCAGTTCTTC
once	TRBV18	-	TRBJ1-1	CASSPRQENTEAFF	TGTGCCAGCTCACCAAGACAGGAGAACACTGAAGCTTTCTTT
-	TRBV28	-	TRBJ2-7	CASSSGRGTPRF	TGTGCCAGCAGTTCCGGACGGGGGACGCCGCGGTTC
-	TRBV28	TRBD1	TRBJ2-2	CASSSTGELGGELFF	TGTGCCAGCAGTTCCACAGGGGAATTGGGCGGGGAGCTGTTTTTT
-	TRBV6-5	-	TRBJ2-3	CASSPQNTDTQYF	TGTGCCAGCTCTCCCCAGAACACAGATACGCAGTATTTT
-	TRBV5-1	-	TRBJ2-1	CASSSDSWEQFF	TGCGCCAGCAGCTCGGACTCCTGGGAGCAGTTCTTC
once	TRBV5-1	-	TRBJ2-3	CASSSSGGGGADTQYF	TGCGCCAGCAGCTCTTCTGGAGGTGGCGGAGCAGATACGCAGTATTTT
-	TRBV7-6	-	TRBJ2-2	CASSPLFGRNTGELFF	TGTGCCAGCAGCCCCCTATTTGGGCGGAACACCGGGGAGCTGTTTTTT
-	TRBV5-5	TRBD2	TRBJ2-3	CASSLLAGTDTQYF	TGTGCCAGCAGCTTGCTAGCGGGAACAGATACGCAGTATTTT
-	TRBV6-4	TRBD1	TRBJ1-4	CASRRRQGLWEKLFF	TGTGCCAGCAGACGGAGACAGGGATTGTGGGAAAAACTGTTTTTT
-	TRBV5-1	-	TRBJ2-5	CASSADSGGHQETQYF	TGCGCCAGCAGCGCGGACAGTGGAGGACACCAAGAGACCCAGTACTTC
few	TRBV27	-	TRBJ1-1	CASSLYREGATEAFF	TGTGCCAGCAGTTTATACAGGGAGGGCGCCACTGAAGCTTTCTTT
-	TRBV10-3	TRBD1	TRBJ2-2	CAISDMDRGYTGELFF	TGTGCCATCAGTGATATGGACAGGGGGTACACCGGGGAGCTGTTTTTT
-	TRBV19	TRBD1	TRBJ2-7	CASSIRQGNEQYF	TGTGCCAGTAGTATCCGACAGGGCAACGAGCAGTACTTC
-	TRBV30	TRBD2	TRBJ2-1	CAWSVGTTRYNEQFF	TGTGCCTGGAGTGTTGGGACTACCAGATACAATGAGCAGTTCTTC
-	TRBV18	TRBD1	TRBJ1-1	CASSPWDRGNTEAFF	TGTGCCAGCTCTCCATGGGACAGGGGGAACACTGAAGCTTTCTTT
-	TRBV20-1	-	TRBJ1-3	CSASSGLGNTIYF	TGCAGTGCTAGTTCAGGGCTTGGAAACACCATATATTTT
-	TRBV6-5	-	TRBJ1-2	CASSTGGRANYGYTF	TGTGCCAGCAGTACGGGAGGAAGAGCTAACTATGGCTACACCTTC
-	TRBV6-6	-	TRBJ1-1	CASSLGPGTEAFF	TGTGCCAGCAGCCTAGGCCCCGGAACTGAAGCTTTCTTT
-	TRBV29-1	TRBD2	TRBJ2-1	CSALAGGYNEQFF	TGCAGCGCACTAGCGGGGGGGTACAATGAGCAGTTCTTC
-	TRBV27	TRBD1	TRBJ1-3	CASSPLPRGQGTVGNTIYF	TGTGCCAGCAGTCCCCTACCCCGGGGACAGGGGACCGTTGGAAACACCATATATTTT
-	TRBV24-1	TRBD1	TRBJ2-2	CATSDTGENTGELFF	TGTGCCACCAGTGATACAGGGGAGAACACCGGGGAGCTGTTTTTT
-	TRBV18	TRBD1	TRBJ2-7	CASSPPPASTGTYEQYF	TGTGCCAGCTCACCACCGCCCGCTTCGACAGGGACGTACGAGCAGTACTTC
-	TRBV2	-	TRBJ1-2	CASSQWSWGYTF	TGTGCCAGCAGTCAGTGGAGTTGGGGCTACACCTTC